This TCR beta chain was identified in a study of cytomegalovirus exposure and HLA in healthy donors. PCR primers comprised 60 Vbeta and 13 Jbeta primers. TCRdb's table, derived via immunoSEQ multiplex PCR, lists solely in-frame clones and lacks some. The table includes roughly 67,000 clones, about 80% detected once. With 4 bases clipped from V and 8 bases from J, the junction kept 4 bases outside the gene matches. Germline CDR1 SGHNT, CDR2 YENEEA. The CDR3 is made up of 13 amino acids. Study results and limitations: A prior analysis recorded that most TCR beta V segments were productive about 87% or about 30% of the time. More clonal expansion characterized HLA-associated TCR beta chains than equally common others in a later analysis.

In the case of this clone: What it binds is unknown.

This sequence was found in a man in his 60s in good health and CMV-seropositive. Sequenced input: PBMCs. The rearrangement uses TRBV11-3 and TRBJ2-1, with 8 bases matching TRBD2. CDR3 region: CASSSGLADEQFF. CDR3 DNA: TGTGCCAGCAGCTCCGGACTAGCCGATGAGCAGTTCTTC.